A few counts support the clone carrying this T cell receptor (beta chain). This entry is derived from a study of blood T cell repertoires in COVID-19. Across the whole study: Acute and convalescent COVID-19 specimens originated in the United States, Italy and Spain. T cells, B-cell-depleted T cells, or PBMCs supplied cDNA or gDNA.

Original analysis: For nucleated cells, counts were estimated from reference gene primer amplification. Generated by immunoSEQ multiplex PCR, the TCRdb table keeps only in-frame clones and is missing some. D and trimming were read from the DNA, whereas the V and J calls and clone size are those reported in that table. The sample lists 350,000 to 450,000 clones; roughly 85% were seen once. Per the germline V gene, CDR1 is SQVTM and CDR2 is ANQGSEA. This CDR3 comprises 14 residues. The V end was cut by 0 bases, the J end by 2 bases, with 10 bases between. The clonotype comes from a young woman with acute or convalescent COVID-19. This sequence joins TRBV29-1 and TRBJ1-1; D gene ambiguous. The sequenced sample was peripheral blood. The CDR3 protein is CSVEDRGVNTEAFF. For the CDR3, the DNA is TGCAGCGTTGAAGATCGTGGAGTCAACACTGAAGCTTTCTTT.